Listed below are T cell receptor beta chains from one sample, sequenced in a study of OX40 agonist ivuxolimab in advanced cancers. Clones were read by immunoSEQ multiplex PCR, and TCRdb kept only the in-frame ones, dropping some. The table includes approximately 86,000 clones, about 86% detected once. The sample was CD4+ or CD8+ T cells sorted from blood, taken in a trial of the OX40 agonist ivuxolimab. The receptors come from an adult with an advanced solid tumor such as melanoma, head and neck, liver or kidney cancer. Both conserved end residues are part of each CDR3. D genes are given only for firm matches. For some rows the clone size is stated as once, few or many, or as a class when expanded; others skip it.

abundance	d_gene	v_gene	j_gene	CDR3nt	CDR3aa
NA	TRBD1	TRBV7-8	TRBJ1-5	TGTGCCAGCAGCTTAGTTGGGCAGGGGGCGAATCAGCCCCAGCATTTT	CASSLVGQGANQPQHF
NA	NA	TRBV11-2	TRBJ2-7	TGTGCCAGCAGCTTAGGTTCGTGGGAGCAGTACTTC	CASSLGSWEQYF
NA	TRBD1	TRBV9	TRBJ1-2	TGTGCCAGCAGCGCCCGGACAGGGTATGGCTACACCTTC	CASSARTGYGYTF
NA	TRBD2	TRBV6-5	TRBJ2-3	TGTGCCAGCAGTTCGCGTTTAGCGGGGAGCACAGATACGCAGTATTTT	CASSSRLAGSTDTQYF
NA	NA	TRBV30	TRBJ2-7	TGTGCCTGGAGCTCAGGGGGGGGTCGTTTCAAGGGGCAGTACTTC	CAWSSGGGRFKGQYF
once	NA	TRBV6-1	TRBJ1-2	TGTGCCAGCAGCCTTGATTGGACAGTGGACTATGGCTACACCTTC	CASSLDWTVDYGYTF
NA	NA	TRBV2	TRBJ2-2	TGTGCCAGCAGGCCGACGGGGCCCGGGGAGCTGTTTTTT	CASRPTGPGELFF
NA	NA	TRBV19	TRBJ1-1	TGTGCCAGTAGCCCGCTTGGGGGGGCCACTGAAGCTTTCTTT	CASSPLGGATEAFF
NA	NA	TRBV7-2	TRBJ1-1	TGTGCCAGCAGCGGAACAGGGTTTTCGGGTGAAGCTTTCTTT	CASSGTGFSGEAFF
NA	NA	TRBV7-2	TRBJ2-7	TGTGCCAGCAGCCCAAGGGGAATCTACGAGCAGTACTTC	CASSPRGIYEQYF
few	NA	TRBV7-2	TRBJ1-3	TGTGCCAGCAGCTCGACACTCTCTGGAAACACCATATATTTT	CASSSTLSGNTIYF
medium-sized	NA	TRBV7-9	TRBJ1-2	TGTGCCAGCAGCTTGAGCGGAGGCGACTATGGCTACACCTTC	CASSLSGGDYGYTF
NA	TRBD1	TRBV18	TRBJ1-5	TGTGCCAGCTCACCGACAGGGGTCAATCAGCCCCAGCATTTT	CASSPTGVNQPQHF
NA	NA	TRBV2	TRBJ1-5	TGTGCCAGCACTTCGGGGGATAGCAATCAGCCCCAGCATTTT	CASTSGDSNQPQHF
NA	TRBD2	TRBV11-2	TRBJ2-3	TGTGCCAGCAGCCCGGGACTAGCGGAATACACAGATACGCAGTATTTT	CASSPGLAEYTDTQYF
once	TRBD1	TRBV19	TRBJ1-2	TGTGCCAGTAGTATAACTTTTAGTACAGGGGGGCTCTATGGCTACACCTTC	CASSITFSTGGLYGYTF
NA	NA	TRBV11-3	TRBJ2-6	TGTGCCAGCAGCTTAGGCTCTGGGGCCAACGTCCTGACTTTC	CASSLGSGANVLTF
NA	NA	TRBV4-2	TRBJ2-1	TGTGCCAGCAGCCCGACGGGGTCTAGCTCCTACAATGAGCAGTTCTTC	CASSPTGSSSYNEQFF
once	NA	TRBV19	TRBJ1-5	TGTGCCAGTAGTACGCGTAATGAGTATCAGCCCCAGCATTTT	CASSTRNEYQPQHF
NA	NA	TRBV5-1	TRBJ2-3	TGCGCCAGCAGCTTGTACGGGGGTGGCACAGATACGCAGTATTTT	CASSLYGGGTDTQYF
NA	TRBD1	TRBV29-1	TRBJ1-1	TGCAGCGCCCGGGACAGGGGAAGAAGAACTGAAGCTTTCTTT	CSARDRGRRTEAFF